The clone carrying this TCR beta chain was picked up one time. Germline V lookup: CDR1 SGHDN, CDR2 FVKESK. The CDR3 consists of 17 residues. The V and J ends lost 4 bases and 2 bases, in that order; junction bases with no gene match: 9. This sample is part of a study of blood T cell repertoires in COVID-19. Study processing details: Estimation of nucleated cell counts was performed using reference gene primer amplification. Assay used: immunoSEQ multiplex PCR; TCRdb lists only in-frame clones, some missing. That table gives V, J and clone size, and the DNA gave D and trimming. The data hold 290,000 or so clones, with about nine tenths observed a single time.

Source material: peripheral blood. This sequence joins TRBV14 and TRBJ2-4; 9 bases are shared with TRBD1. This receptor was taken from a man aged 18 to 29 with active or convalescent COVID-19. The CDR3 coding sequence is TGTGCCAGCAGCCGTAACAGGGGGCAGGGTACCAAAAACATTCAGTACTTC. The encoded protein is CASSRNRGQGTKNIQYF.